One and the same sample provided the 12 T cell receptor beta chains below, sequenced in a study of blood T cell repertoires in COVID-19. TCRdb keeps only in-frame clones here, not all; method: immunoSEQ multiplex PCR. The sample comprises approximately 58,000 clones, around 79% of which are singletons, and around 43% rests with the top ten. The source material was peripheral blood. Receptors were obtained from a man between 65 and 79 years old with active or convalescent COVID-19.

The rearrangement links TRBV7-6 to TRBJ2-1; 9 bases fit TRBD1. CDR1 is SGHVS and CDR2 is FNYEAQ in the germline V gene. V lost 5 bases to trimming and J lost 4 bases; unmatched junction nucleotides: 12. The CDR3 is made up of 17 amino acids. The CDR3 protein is CASSVGYGTGRYNEQFF. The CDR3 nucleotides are TGTGCCAGCAGCGTAGGATACGGGACAGGGAGGTACAATGAGCAGTTCTTC.

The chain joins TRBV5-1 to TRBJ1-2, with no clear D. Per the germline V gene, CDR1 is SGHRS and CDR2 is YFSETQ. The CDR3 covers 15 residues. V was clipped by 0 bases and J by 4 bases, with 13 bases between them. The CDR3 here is CASSLDGRDIYGYTF. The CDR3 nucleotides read TGCGCCAGCAGCTTGGACGGACGGGATATCTATGGCTACACCTTC. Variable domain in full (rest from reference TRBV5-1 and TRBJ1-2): KAGVTQTPRYLIKTRGQQVTLSCSPISGHRSVSWYQQTPGQGLQFLFEYFSETQRNKGNFPGRFSGRQFSNSRSEMNVSTLELGDSALYLCASSLDGRDIYGYTFGSGTRLTVV.

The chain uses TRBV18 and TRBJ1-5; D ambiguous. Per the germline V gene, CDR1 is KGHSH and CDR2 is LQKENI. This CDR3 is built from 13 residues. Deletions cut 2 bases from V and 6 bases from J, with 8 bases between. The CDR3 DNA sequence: TGTGCCAGCTCACCAGGGAGTAGTCAGCCCCAGCATTTT. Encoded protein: CASSPGSSQPQHF.

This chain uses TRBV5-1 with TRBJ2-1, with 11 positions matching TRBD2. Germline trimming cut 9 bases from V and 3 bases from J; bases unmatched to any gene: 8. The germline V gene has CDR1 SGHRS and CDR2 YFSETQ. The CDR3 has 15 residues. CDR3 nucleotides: TGCGCCACCACCCCCGGGACTAGCGGCTACAATGAGCAGTTCTTC. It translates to CATTPGTSGYNEQFF.

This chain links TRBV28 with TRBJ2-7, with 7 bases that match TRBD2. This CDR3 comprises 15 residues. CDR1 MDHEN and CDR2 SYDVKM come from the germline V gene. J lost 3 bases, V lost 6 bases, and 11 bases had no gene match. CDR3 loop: CASRGRTGDYYEQYF. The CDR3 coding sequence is TGTGCCAGCAGAGGGAGGACCGGGGACTACTACGAGCAGTACTTC. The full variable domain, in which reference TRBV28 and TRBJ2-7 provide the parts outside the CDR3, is DVKVTQSSRYLVKRTGEKVFLECVQDMDHENMFWYRQDPGLGLRLIYFSYDVKMKEKGDIPEGYSVSREKKERFSLILESASTNQTSMYLCASRGRTGDYYEQYFGPGTRLTVT.

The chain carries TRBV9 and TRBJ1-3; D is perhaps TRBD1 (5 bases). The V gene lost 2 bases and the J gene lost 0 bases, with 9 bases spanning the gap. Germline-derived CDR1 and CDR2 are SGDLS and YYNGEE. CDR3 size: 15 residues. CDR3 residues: CASSVQGLSGNTIYF. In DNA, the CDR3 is TGTGCCAGCAGCGTGCAGGGACTCTCTGGAAACACCATATATTTT.

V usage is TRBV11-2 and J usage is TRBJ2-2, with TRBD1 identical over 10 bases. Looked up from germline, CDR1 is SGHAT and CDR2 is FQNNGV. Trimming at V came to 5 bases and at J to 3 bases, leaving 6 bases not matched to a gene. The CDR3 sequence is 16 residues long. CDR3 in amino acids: CASSPTGQGYTGELFF. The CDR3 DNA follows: TGTGCCAGCAGCCCAACGGGACAGGGGTACACCGGGGAGCTGTTTTTT.

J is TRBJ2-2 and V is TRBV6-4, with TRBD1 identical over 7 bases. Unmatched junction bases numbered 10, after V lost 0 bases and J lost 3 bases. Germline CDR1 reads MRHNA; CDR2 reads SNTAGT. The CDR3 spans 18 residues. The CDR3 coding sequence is TGTGCCAGCAGTGACTCTCGAGTTGGGGACAGACACACCGGGGAGCTGTTTTTT. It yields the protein CASSDSRVGDRHTGELFF.

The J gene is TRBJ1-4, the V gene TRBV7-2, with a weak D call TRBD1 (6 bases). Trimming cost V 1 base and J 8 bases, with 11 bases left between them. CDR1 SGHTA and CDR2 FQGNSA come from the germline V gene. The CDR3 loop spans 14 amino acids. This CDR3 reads CASSLGRGGEKLFF. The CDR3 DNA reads TGTGCCAGCAGCTTAGGCAGGGGCGGGGAAAAACTGTTTTTT.

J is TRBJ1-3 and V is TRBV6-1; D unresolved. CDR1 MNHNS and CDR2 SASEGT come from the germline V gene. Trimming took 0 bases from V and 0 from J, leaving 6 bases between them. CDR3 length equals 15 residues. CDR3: CASSEARDSGNTIYF. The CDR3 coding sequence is TGTGCCAGCAGTGAAGCGCGGGACTCTGGAAACACCATATATTTT.

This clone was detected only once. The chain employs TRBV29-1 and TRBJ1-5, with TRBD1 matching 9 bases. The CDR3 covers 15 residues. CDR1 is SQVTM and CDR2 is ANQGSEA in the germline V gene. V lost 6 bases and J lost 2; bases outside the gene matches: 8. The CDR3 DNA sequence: TGCAGCGTGGCAACAGGGGGCGCGGGCAATCAGCCCCAGCATTTT. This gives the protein CSVATGGAGNQPQHF.

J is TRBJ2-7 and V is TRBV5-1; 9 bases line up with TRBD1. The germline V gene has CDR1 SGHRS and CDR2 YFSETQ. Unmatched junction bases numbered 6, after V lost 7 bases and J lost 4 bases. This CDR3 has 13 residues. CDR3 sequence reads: CASCRDRDYEQYF. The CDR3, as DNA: TGCGCCAGCTGCCGGGACAGGGATTACGAGCAGTACTTC.